This entry lists 23 T cell receptor beta chains sequenced from one sample in a study of technical replicates of blood from a few donors. Clones were sequenced by immunoSEQ multiplex PCR, and TCRdb holds only the in-frame ones, with some missing. The sample shows roughly 13,000 clones, more than 70% of them seen only once. The sample was PBMCs. The source is a human donor in good health.

The chain combines TRBV5-1 with TRBJ2-1; TRBD1 is a possible D gene (5 bases). Germline V gene lookup returns CDR1 SGHRS and CDR2 YFSETQ. V lost 0 bases and J 5 bases, leaving 6 bases between the germline ends. The CDR3 has 13 amino acids. The CDR3 here is CASSLEGNNEQFF. CDR3 nucleotide sequence: TGCGCCAGCAGCTTGGAGGGGAACAATGAGCAGTTCTTC.

The chain joins TRBV19 to TRBJ2-7; 7 bases are shared with TRBD2. In germline, CDR1 is LNHDA, CDR2 SQIVND (reference sequence). Losses at the gene ends were 2 bases for V and 1 base for J; bases not matched to a gene: 8. This CDR3 comprises 16 residues. The CDR3 here is CASSITGGYSSYEQYF. As DNA, the CDR3 is TGTGCCAGTAGTATAACGGGAGGTTACTCTTCCTACGAGCAGTACTTC.

The J gene is TRBJ1-2, the V gene TRBV27, with D possibly TRBD1 on 6 matching bases. Germline V gene data show CDR1 as MNHEY and CDR2 as SMNVEV (reference sequence). V lost 3 bases and J 4 bases, leaving 15 bases between the germline ends. This CDR3 region has 15 residues. In nucleotides, the CDR3 is TGTGCCAGCAGTTTCACCCCCGACAGGTTCTATGGCTACACCTTC. This encodes CASSFTPDRFYGYTF.

The chain links TRBV2 to TRBJ1-1; D perhaps matches TRBD1 (5 bases). V shed 3 bases and J shed 4 bases, with 12 bases lying between them. CDR1 is SNHLY, CDR2 FYNNEI, per germline. This CDR3 has 14 amino acids. CDR3 nucleotide sequence: TGTGCCAGCAGTGATAAGGGGTTCAGCACTGAAGCTTTCTTT. Translating gives CASSDKGFSTEAFF.

The chain joins TRBV6-1 to TRBJ1-1; D remains ambiguous. The germline CDR1 and CDR2 sequences are MNHNS and SASEGT. Trimming left V 8 bases short and J 3 bases short, with 10 bases between. This CDR3 contains 12 residues. DNA for the CDR3: TGTGCCAGCCGACTACTGTACACTGAAGCTTTCTTT. Translation gives CASRLLYTEAFF.

The rearrangement uses TRBV28 and TRBJ1-2, with D unclear. This CDR3 has 15 residues. With 0 bases removed from V and 5 bases from J, the gap between germline ends came to 13 bases. CDR1 and CDR2 (germline): MDHEN, SYDVKM. For the CDR3, the DNA is TGTGCCAGCAGTTTATGGGACGAGGGAAGGTATGGCTACACCTTC. Protein product: CASSLWDEGRYGYTF.

The sample holds a few counts of this clone. This chain connects TRBV2 to TRBJ1-2; no firm D call. This CDR3 contains 12 residues. Deletions cut 2 bases from V and 4 bases from J, with 5 bases between. The germline V gene has CDR1 SNHLY and CDR2 FYNNEI. The CDR3 DNA follows: TGTGCCAGCAGTGAATCGCGCTATGGCTACACCTTC. Residues: CASSESRYGYTF.

The V call is TRBV6-6, the J call TRBJ2-4; no clear D gene. Trimming took off 2 bases at V and 11 bases at J, with 13 bases between the two ends. Germline-derived CDR1 and CDR2 are MNHNY and SVGAGI (reference sequence). This CDR3 spans 13 amino acids. Here the CDR3 reads CASSYERQQVQYF. The DNA for the CDR3 is TGTGCCAGCAGTTACGAGAGGCAACAAGTTCAGTACTTC.

The sample holds one count of this clone. The rearrangement joins TRBV5-4 to TRBJ2-4, with D possibly TRBD2 on 6 matching bases. Germline V gene data show CDR1 as SGHNT and CDR2 as YYREEE (reference sequence). The CDR3 is 17 amino acids. Trimming cost V 0 bases and J 0 bases, with 13 bases left between them. The CDR3 nucleotides are TGTGCCAGCAGCTTGGGGAGGGAAAGGGCAGCCAAAAACATTCAGTACTTC. This gives the protein CASSLGRERAAKNIQYF.

The chain has TRBV6-1 and TRBJ2-1; no clear D gene. The CDR3 spans 13 residues. The ends were cut back, 2 bases at V and 4 bases at J, with 6 bases in the middle. Germline V gives CDR1 MNHNS, CDR2 SASEGT. The CDR3 is CASSEPPYNEQFF. The CDR3 nucleotides read TGTGCCAGCAGTGAACCCCCTTACAATGAGCAGTTCTTC.

This sequence joins TRBV5-1 and TRBJ2-7, with 11 bases aligning to TRBD2. Germline loops: CDR1 SGHRS, CDR2 YFSETQ. The CDR3 runs to 15 residues. The junction had 2 bases not matched to a gene; V was cut back by 0 bases and J by 3 bases. The CDR3 DNA reads as TGCGCCAGCAGCTTGGGACTAGCGGGAATCTACGAGCAGTACTTC. It codes for CASSLGLAGIYEQYF. The whole variable domain, remainder taken from reference TRBV5-1 and TRBJ2-7, is KAGVTQTPRYLIKTRGQQVTLSCSPISGHRSVSWYQQTPGQGLQFLFEYFSETQRNKGNFPGRFSGRQFSNSRSEMNVSTLELGDSALYLCASSLGLAGIYEQYFGPGTRLTVT.

The chain carries TRBV10-3 and TRBJ2-7; 7 bases match TRBD1. The V gene's germline CDR1 is ENHRY and CDR2 SYGVKD. The CDR3 covers 13 residues. Trimming cost V 3 bases and J 2 bases; bases outside gene matches: 1. The CDR3 here is CAISDRGTYEQYF. CDR3 coding DNA: TGTGCCATCAGTGACAGGGGGACCTACGAGCAGTACTTC.

The chain employs TRBV11-3 and TRBJ2-1; D may be TRBD2 (6 bases). The ends were cut back, 5 bases at V and 1 base at J, with 9 bases in the middle. Germline lookup yields CDR1 SGHNT and CDR2 YENEEA. The CDR3 runs 14 residues. CDR3 region: CASSRTTSYNEQFF. CDR3 coding DNA: TGTGCCAGCAGCCGGACTACTTCCTACAATGAGCAGTTCTTC.

The chain couples TRBV20-1 to TRBJ2-7; weak D call: TRBD2 (6 bases). Germline-derived CDR1 and CDR2 are DFQATT and SNEGSKA (reference sequence). The CDR3 runs 11 residues. The CDR3 DNA reads TGCAGCCTTCCGGGGGTCTACGAGCAGTACTTC. Translated: CSLPGVYEQYF.

The chain is built from TRBV19 and TRBJ2-1, with 10 bases lining up with TRBD2. The V and J ends lost 5 bases and 2 bases, in that order; junction bases with no gene match: 6. Germline-derived CDR1 and CDR2 are LNHDA and SQIVND (reference sequence). The CDR3 consists of 16 residues. The CDR3 sequence: CASSPIAGGPYNEQFF. The DNA for the CDR3 is TGTGCCAGTAGTCCCATAGCGGGAGGTCCCTACAATGAGCAGTTCTTC.

The V call is TRBV6-1, the J call TRBJ2-2; TRBD2 matches at 8 bases. Per germline, CDR1 MNHNS and CDR2 SASEGT. V was clipped by 5 bases and J by 6 bases; unmatched bases: 8. This CDR3 has 15 amino acids. The CDR3: CASSSLAGGPGELFF. CDR3 bases: TGTGCCAGCAGTTCCCTTGCGGGGGGTCCCGGGGAGCTGTTTTTT.

The J gene is TRBJ2-1, the V gene TRBV7-9, with 11 nucleotides matching TRBD2. Germline V CDR1 and CDR2: SEHNR, FQNEAQ (reference sequence). The CDR3 consists of 16 residues. After removal of 1 base from V and 8 bases from J, the junction contained 7 bases not matched to a gene. For the CDR3, the DNA is TGTGCCAGCAGCTTAGGCCTAGCGGGAGGTTTGGATGAGCAGTTCTTC. The encoded protein is CASSLGLAGGLDEQFF.

The count of this clone is one. The rearrangement uses TRBV4-1 and TRBJ1-5; 7 bases are a match to TRBD1. CDR1 MGHRA and CDR2 YSYEKL come from the germline V gene. V dropped 0 bases and J dropped 4; count of bases not matched to a gene: 6. This CDR3 contains 16 residues. The CDR3 spells CASSQDWDSLNQPQHF. As DNA, the CDR3 is TGCGCCAGCAGCCAAGATTGGGACAGCTTAAATCAGCCCCAGCATTTT.

This clone was counted between two and nine times. The J gene is TRBJ2-7, the V gene TRBV2, with a possible D match to TRBD1 (6 bases). Germline V gene sequence: CDR1 SNHLY, CDR2 FYNNEI. There are 17 residues in the CDR3. Between the trimmed V and J ends, which lost 3 bases and 0 bases, there was a span of 18 bases. CDR3 coding DNA: TGTGCCAGCAGTGATGGCGGCATCCGGGACAACTCCTACGAGCAGTACTTC. Amino acids: CASSDGGIRDNSYEQYF.

The V call is TRBV2, the J call TRBJ2-1; TRBD2 aligns across 9 bases. V shed 7 bases and J 2 bases; nucleotides not matched to a gene: 6. Germline values: CDR1 SNHLY, CDR2 FYNNEI. The CDR3 is 15 amino acids. This chain's CDR3 is CASTGAGGPYNEQFF. In nucleotides, the CDR3 is TGTGCCAGCACAGGGGCGGGGGGGCCCTACAATGAGCAGTTCTTC.

The V call is TRBV13, the J call TRBJ1-1; a weak D match, TRBD1 (6 bases). V was cut by 3 bases and J by 6 bases, with 8 bases left in between. The CDR3 has 12 amino acids. Germline lookup yields CDR1 PRHDT and CDR2 FYEKMQ (reference sequence). The CDR3 here is CASSFRGSEAFF. The CDR3 nucleotides read TGTGCCAGCAGCTTCAGGGGTTCTGAAGCTTTCTTT.

J is TRBJ2-2 and V is TRBV5-6; D is unclear. CDR3 length equals 11 residues. The germline V gene encodes CDR1 SGHDT and CDR2 YYEEEE. The germline V and J ends were trimmed by 5 bases and 6 bases, with 5 bases remaining between them. The CDR3 DNA follows: TGTGCCAGCAGTATAGCCGGGGAGCTGTTTTTT. Residues: CASSIAGELFF.

The rearrangement links TRBV10-3 to TRBJ1-2; 9 bases are a match to TRBD1. The CDR3 totals 14 residues. CDR1 and CDR2 from the germline V gene are ENHRY and SYGVKD. The trim removed 7 bases at V and 2 bases at J, leaving 5 bases unmatched. Here the CDR3 DNA reads TGTGCCATCATGAGGGACAGGGCAAACTATGGCTACACCTTC. Translating it yields CAIMRDRANYGYTF.